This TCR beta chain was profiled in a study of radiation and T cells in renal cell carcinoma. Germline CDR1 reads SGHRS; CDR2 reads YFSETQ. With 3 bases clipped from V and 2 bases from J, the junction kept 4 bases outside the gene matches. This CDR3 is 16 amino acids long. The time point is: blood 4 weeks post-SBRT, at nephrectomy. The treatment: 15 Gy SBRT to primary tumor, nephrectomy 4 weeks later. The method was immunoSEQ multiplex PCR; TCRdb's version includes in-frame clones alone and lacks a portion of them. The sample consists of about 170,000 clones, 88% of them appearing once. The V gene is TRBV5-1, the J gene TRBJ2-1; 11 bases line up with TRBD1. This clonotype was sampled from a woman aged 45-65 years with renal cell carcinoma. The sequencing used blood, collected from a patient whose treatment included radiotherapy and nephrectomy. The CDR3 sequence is CASSWGTGGTYNEQFF. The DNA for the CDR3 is TGCGCCAGCAGCTGGGGGACAGGGGGAACCTACAATGAGCAGTTCTTC.